The 4 T cell receptor beta chains reported below all come from one sample, sequenced in a study of blood T cell repertoires in COVID-19. Repertoires were generated with immunoSEQ multiplex PCR, while TCRdb's copy carries only in-frame clones and drops some. In the table there are 120,000 to 150,000 clones, 84% of which are singletons. Sequenced sample: peripheral blood. Receptors were obtained from a human donor in a cohort sampled during active COVID-19.

This chain connects TRBV11-2 to TRBJ2-7; a possible D gene is TRBD2 (6 bases). V was clipped by 4 bases and J by 1 base, with 20 bases between them. Germline V gives CDR1 SGHAT, CDR2 FQNNGV. The CDR3 has 17 amino acids. The DNA of the CDR3 is TGTGCCAGCAGCTCGCAGCCCGGGACTTTTTTATCCTACGAGCAGTACTTC. This codes for CASSSQPGTFLSYEQYF.

With respect to this clone: At one end, the junction sequence differs from germline, possibly due to a read error. V and J are TRBV19 and TRBJ2-3; D possibly corresponds to TRBD1 (5 bases). The CDR3 is 16 amino acids. Germline CDR1 and CDR2: LNHDA and SQIVND (reference sequence). The CDR3 sequence is CASSISDSQSIDTQYF. CDR3 bases: TGTGCCAGTAGTATTTCCGACAGCCAGAGCATAGATACGCAGTATTTT.

The J gene is TRBJ1-6, the V gene TRBV6-4; D possibly corresponds to TRBD1 (5 bases). The CDR3 is made up of 15 amino acids. Trimming took off 6 bases at V and 0 bases at J, with 9 bases between the two ends. Germline V lookup: CDR1 MRHNA, CDR2 SNTAGT. CDR3 in DNA: TGTGCCAGCAGCCGACAGAGCTCCTATAATTCACCCCTCCACTTT. It codes for CASSRQSSYNSPLHF.

V gene TRBV5-4 combines with J gene TRBJ1-2; 7 bases are shared with TRBD1. Trimming at V came to 4 bases and at J to 4 bases, leaving 4 bases not matched to a gene. Germline values: CDR1 SGHNT, CDR2 YYREEE (reference sequence). The CDR3 loop spans 13 amino acids. CDR3 sequence reads: CASSATGTYGYTF. CDR3 in DNA: TGTGCCAGCAGCGCGACAGGGACCTATGGCTACACCTTC.